This T cell receptor beta chain was observed in a study of blood T cell repertoires in COVID-19. Whole-study context: The United States, Italy and Spain supplied acute and convalescent COVID-19 samples.

The CDR3 sequence is 15 residues long. Trimming took 4 bases from V and 6 from J; bases not matched to a gene: 8. The V gene's germline CDR1 is MDHEN and CDR2 SYDVKM. Source study methods: Amplification with reference gene primers provided the estimates of nucleated cell counts. TCRdb keeps only in-frame clones here, not all; method: immunoSEQ multiplex PCR. For V, J and clone size, that table is used; D and trimming come from the DNA. The data hold 60,000 to 70,000 clones, with about 81% observed a single time. This TCR was recovered from an older man with acute or convalescent COVID-19. This chain connects TRBV28 to TRBJ1-5; TRBD1 agrees at 8 bases. Sequenced input: peripheral blood. CDR3 sequence: CASSSLQGAVQPQHF. CDR3 DNA: TGTGCCAGCAGTTCCCTTCAGGGGGCCGTTCAGCCCCAGCATTTT.